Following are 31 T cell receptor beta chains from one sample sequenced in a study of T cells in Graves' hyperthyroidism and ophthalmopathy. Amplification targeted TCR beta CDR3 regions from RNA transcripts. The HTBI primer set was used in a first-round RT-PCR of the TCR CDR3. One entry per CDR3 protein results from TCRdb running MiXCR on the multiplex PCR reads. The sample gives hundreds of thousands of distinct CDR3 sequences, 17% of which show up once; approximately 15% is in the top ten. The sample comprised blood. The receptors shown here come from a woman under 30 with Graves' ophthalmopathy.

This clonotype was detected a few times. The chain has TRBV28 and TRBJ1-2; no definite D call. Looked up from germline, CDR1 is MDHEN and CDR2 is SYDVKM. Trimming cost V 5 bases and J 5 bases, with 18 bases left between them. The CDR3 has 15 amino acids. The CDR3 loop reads CASSHARELGYGYTF. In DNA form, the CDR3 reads TGTGCCAGCAGTCATGCGAGGGAGCTTGGGTATGGCTACACCTTC.

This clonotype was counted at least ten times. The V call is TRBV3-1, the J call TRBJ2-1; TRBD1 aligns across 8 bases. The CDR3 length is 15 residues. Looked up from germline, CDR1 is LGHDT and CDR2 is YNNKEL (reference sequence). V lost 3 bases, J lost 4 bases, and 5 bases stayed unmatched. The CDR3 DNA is TGTGCCAGCAGCCACGACAGGGGATATTACAATGAGCAGTTCTTC. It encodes CASSHDRGYYNEQFF.

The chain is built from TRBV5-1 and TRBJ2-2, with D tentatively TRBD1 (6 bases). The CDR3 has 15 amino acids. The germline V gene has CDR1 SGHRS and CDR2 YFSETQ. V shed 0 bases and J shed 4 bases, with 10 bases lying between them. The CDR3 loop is CASSLGSGATGELFF. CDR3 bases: TGCGCCAGCAGCTTGGGATCAGGGGCCACCGGGGAGCTGTTTTTT.

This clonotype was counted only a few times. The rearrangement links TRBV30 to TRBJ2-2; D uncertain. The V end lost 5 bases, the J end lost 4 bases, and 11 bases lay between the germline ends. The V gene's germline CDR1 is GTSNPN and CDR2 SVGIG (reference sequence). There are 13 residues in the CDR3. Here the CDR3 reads CAWSPDITGELFF. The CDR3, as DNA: TGTGCCTGGTCCCCAGATATCACCGGGGAGCTGTTTTTT. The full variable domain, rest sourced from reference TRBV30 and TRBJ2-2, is SQTIHQWPATLVQPVGSPLSLECTVEGTSNPNLYWYRQAAGRGLQLLFYSVGIGQISSEVPQNLSASRPQDRQFILSSKKLLLSDSGFYLCAWSPDITGELFFGEGSRLTVL.

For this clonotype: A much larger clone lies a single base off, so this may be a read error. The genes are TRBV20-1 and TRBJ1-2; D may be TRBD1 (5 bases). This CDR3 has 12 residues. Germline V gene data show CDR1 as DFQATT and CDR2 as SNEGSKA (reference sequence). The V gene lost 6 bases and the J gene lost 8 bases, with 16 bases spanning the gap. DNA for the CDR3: TGCAGTGCCAGACGGGGGAGGGAAGGCTACACCTTC. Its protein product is CSARRGREGYTF.

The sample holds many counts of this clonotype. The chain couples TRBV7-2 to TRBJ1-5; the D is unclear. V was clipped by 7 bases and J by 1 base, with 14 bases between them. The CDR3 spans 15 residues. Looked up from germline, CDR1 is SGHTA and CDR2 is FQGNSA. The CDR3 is CASKHRPLSNQPQHF. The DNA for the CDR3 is TGTGCCAGCAAGCACCGTCCCTTAAGCAATCAGCCCCAGCATTTT.

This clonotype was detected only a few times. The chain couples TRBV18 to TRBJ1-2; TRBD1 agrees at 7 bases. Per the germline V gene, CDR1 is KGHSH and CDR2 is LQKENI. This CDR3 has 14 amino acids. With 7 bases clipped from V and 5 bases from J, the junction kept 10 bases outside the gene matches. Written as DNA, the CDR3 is TGTGCCAGCTTTGGCGGTCGACAGGGTTATGGCTACACCTTC. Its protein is CASFGGRQGYGYTF.

CDR3 residues: CAWSRGRNTGELFF. CDR3 bases: TGTGCCTGGAGTAGGGGACGAAACACCGGGGAGCTGTTTTTT. The rearrangement uses TRBV30 and TRBJ2-2; the D call may be TRBD1 or TRBD2 (5 bases each). The CDR3 is 14 residues long. The V gene lost 2 bases and the J gene lost 2 bases, with 9 bases spanning the gap. The V gene's germline CDR1 is GTSNPN and CDR2 SVGIG (reference sequence).

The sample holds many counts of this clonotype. CDR3 in amino acids: CASSTGQVLDEQYF. The CDR3 DNA reads TGTGCCAGCAGTACGGGACAGGTGTTGGACGAGCAGTACTTC. This chain links TRBV27 with TRBJ2-7, with 8 bases lining up with TRBD1. Germline trimming cut 5 bases from V and 5 bases from J; bases unmatched to any gene: 8. Germline CDR1 reads MNHEY; CDR2 reads SMNVEV (reference sequence). The CDR3 contains 14 residues.

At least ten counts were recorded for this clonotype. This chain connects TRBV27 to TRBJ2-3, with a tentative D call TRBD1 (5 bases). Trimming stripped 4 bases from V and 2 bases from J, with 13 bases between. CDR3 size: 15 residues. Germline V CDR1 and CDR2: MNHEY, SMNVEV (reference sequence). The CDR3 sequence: CASSSDIPLTDTQYF. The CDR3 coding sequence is TGTGCCAGCAGTTCGGACATCCCCCTCACAGATACGCAGTATTTT.

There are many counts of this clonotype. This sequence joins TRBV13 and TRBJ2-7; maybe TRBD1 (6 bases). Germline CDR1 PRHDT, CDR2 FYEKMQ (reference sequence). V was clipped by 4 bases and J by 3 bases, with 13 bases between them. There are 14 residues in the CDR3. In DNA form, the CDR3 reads TGTGCCAGCAGCTCACCGGGACACCACTACGAGCAGTACTTC. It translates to CASSSPGHHYEQYF.

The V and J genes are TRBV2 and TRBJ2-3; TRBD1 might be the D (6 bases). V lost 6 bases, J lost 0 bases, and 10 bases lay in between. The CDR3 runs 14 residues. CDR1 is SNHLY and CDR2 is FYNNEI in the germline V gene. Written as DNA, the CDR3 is TGTGCCAGCAGAGTACAGGGCAGCACAGATACGCAGTATTTT. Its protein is CASRVQGSTDTQYF.

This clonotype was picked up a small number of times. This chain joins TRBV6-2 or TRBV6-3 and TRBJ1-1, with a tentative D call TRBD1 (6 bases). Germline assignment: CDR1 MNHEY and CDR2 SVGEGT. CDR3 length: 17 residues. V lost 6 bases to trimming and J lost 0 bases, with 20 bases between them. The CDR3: CASRTDLLGAMNTEAFF. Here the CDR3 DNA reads TGTGCCAGCAGAACCGACCTGTTGGGGGCCATGAACACTGAAGCTTTCTTT.

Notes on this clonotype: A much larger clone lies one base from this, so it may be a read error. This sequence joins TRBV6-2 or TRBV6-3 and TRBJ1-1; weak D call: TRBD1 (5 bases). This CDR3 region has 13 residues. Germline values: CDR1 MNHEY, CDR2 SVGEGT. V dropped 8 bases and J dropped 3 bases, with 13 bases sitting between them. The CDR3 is CASGTEMDTEAFF. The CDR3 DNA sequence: TGTGCCAGCGGGACGGAGATGGACACTGAAGCTTTCTTT.

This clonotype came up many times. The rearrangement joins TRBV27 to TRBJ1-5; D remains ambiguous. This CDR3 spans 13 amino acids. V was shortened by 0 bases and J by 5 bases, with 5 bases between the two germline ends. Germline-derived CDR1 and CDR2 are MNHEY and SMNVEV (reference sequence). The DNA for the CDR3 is TGTGCCAGCAGTTTATCGTCGGATCAGCCCCAGCATTTT. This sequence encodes CASSLSSDQPQHF.

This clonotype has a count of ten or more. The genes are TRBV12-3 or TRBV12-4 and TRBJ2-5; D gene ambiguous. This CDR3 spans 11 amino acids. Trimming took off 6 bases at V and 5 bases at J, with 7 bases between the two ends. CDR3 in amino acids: CASSAGETQYF. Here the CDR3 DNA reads TGTGCCAGCAGCGCCGGGGAGACCCAGTACTTC.

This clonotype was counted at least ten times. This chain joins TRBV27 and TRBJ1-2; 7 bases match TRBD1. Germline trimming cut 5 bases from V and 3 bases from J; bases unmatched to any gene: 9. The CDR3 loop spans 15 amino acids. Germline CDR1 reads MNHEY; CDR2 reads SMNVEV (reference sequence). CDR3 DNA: TGTGCCAGCAGTCTCGACAGGGAGTGGGACTATGGCTACACCTTC. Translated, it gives CASSLDREWDYGYTF.

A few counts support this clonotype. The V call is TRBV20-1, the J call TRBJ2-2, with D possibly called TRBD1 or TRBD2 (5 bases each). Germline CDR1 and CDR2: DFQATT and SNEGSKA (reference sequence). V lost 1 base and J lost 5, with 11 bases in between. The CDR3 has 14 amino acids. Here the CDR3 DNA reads TGCAGTGCTAGAGTCCAGGGAGCTACCGGGGAGCTGTTTTTT. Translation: CSARVQGATGELFF.

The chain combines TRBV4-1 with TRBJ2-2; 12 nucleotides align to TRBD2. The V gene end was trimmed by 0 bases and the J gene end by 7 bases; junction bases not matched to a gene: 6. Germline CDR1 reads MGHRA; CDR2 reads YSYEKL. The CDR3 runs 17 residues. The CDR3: CASSQDSLAGGIGELFF. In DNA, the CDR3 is TGCGCCAGCAGCCAAGATTCCCTAGCGGGAGGGATCGGGGAGCTGTTTTTT.

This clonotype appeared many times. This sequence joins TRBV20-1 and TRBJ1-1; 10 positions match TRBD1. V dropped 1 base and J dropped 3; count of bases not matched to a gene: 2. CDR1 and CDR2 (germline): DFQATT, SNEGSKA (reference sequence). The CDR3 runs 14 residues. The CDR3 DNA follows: TGCAGTGCTAGAGGCGGGACAGGGGACACTGAAGCTTTCTTT. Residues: CSARGGTGDTEAFF.

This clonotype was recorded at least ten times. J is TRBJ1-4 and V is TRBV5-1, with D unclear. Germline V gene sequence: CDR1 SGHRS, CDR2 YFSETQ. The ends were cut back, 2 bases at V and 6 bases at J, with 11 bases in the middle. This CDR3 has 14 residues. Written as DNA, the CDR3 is TGCGCCAGCAGCTTTGCGGTCAGCGATGAAAAACTGTTTTTT. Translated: CASSFAVSDEKLFF.

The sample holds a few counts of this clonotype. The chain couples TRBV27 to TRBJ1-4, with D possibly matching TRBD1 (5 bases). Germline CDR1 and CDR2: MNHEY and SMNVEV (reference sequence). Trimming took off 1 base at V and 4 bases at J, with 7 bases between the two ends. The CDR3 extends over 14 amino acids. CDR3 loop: CASSLLGHNEKLFF. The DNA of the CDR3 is TGTGCCAGCAGTTTATTAGGACATAATGAAAAACTGTTTTTT.

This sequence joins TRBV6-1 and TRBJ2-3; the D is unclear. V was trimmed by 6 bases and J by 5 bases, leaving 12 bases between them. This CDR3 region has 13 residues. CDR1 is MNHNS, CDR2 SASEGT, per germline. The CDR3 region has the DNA TGTGCCAGCAGGAGACCTTGGGAAGATACGCAGTATTTT. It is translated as CASRRPWEDTQYF.

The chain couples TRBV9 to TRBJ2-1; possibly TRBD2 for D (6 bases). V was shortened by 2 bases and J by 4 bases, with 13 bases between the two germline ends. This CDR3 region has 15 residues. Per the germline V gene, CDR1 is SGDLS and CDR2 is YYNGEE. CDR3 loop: CASSVLVAGYNEQFF. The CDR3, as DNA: TGTGCCAGCAGCGTGCTAGTGGCGGGATACAATGAGCAGTTCTTC.

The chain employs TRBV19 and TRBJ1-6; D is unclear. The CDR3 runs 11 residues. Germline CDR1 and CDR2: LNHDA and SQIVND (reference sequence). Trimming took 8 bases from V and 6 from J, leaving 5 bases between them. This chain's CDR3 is CASPGNSPLHF. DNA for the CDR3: TGTGCCAGTCCTGGTAATTCACCCCTCCACTTT.

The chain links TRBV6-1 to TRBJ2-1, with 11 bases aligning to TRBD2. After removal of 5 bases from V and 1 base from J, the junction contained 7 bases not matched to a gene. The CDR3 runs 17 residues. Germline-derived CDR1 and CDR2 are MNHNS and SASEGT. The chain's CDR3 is CASSSGTSGPSYNEQFF. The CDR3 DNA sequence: TGTGCCAGCAGTTCGGGGACTAGCGGTCCTTCCTACAATGAGCAGTTCTTC.

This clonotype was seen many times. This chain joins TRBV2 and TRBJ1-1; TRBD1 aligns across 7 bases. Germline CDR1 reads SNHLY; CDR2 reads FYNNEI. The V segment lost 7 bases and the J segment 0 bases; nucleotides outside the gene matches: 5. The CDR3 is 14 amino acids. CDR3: CASKSTGLNTEAFF. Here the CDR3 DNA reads TGTGCCAGCAAATCGACAGGGCTGAACACTGAAGCTTTCTTT. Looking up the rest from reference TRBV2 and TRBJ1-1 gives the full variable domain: EPEVTQTPSHQVTQMGQEVILRCVPISNHLYFYWYRQILGQKVEFLVSFYNNEISEKSEIFDDQFSVERPDGSNFTLKIRSTKLEDSAMYFCASKSTGLNTEAFFGQGTRLTVV.

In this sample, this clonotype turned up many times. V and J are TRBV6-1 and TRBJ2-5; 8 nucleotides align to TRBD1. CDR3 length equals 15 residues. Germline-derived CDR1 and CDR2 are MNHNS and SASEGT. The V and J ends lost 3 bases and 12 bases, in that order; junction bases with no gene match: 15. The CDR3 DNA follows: TGTGCCAGCAGTGAGGGACAGGTTAAGGTAGCGTGGAAGTACTTC. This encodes CASSEGQVKVAWKYF.

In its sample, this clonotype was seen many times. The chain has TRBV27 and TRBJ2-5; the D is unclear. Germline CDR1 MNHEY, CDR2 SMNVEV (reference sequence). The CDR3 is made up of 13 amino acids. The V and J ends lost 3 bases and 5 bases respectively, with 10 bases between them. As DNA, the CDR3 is TGTGCCAGCAGTTTTGGGTTTCGGGAGACCCAGTACTTC. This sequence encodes CASSFGFRETQYF.

CDR3 region: CASSGLGEAFF. The CDR3 nucleotides read TGTGCCAGCAGCGGGTTGGGAGAAGCTTTCTTT. V usage is TRBV9 and J usage is TRBJ1-1, with D uncertain. The germline V gene has CDR1 SGDLS and CDR2 YYNGEE. This CDR3 has 11 amino acids. V was clipped by 3 bases and J by 8 bases, with 8 bases between them.

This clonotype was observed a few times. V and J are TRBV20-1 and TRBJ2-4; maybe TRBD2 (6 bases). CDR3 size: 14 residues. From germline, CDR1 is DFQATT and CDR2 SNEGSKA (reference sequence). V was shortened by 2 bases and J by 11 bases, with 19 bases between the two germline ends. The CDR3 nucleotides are TGCAGTGCTAGAATGGGCCGGGGAGGAGATTTTCAGTACTTC. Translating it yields CSARMGRGGDFQYF.